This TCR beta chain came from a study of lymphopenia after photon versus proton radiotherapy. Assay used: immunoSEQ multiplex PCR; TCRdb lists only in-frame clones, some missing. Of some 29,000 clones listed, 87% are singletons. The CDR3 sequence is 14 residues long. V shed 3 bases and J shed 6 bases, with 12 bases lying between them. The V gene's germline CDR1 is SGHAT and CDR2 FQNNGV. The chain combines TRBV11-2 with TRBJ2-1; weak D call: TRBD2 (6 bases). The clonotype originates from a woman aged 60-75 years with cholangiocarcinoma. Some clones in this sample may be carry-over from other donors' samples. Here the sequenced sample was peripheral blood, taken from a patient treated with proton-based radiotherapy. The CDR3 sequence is CASSLYRRGNEQFF. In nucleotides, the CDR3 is TGTGCCAGCAGCTTGTACAGGAGGGGCAATGAGCAGTTCTTC.